This TCR beta chain is from a study of cytomegalovirus exposure and HLA in healthy donors (dated by TCRdb to about 2017). Describing the broader study: According to an earlier analysis of a few hundred of the donors, roughly 180 million T cells yielded over 100 million unique TCR beta sequences and around 280 Gb of sequence data. The later analysis used no new phenotypic data to find candidate immune exposures, relying instead on TCR beta sequences and their occurrence across donors. High-throughput TCR immunosequencing, statistical association of individual TCRs with disease status, and machine learning were combined to predict cytomegalovirus infection status. The aim of the study was to test whether cataloging public T cell receptors could identify signatures of past pathogen exposure. Every discovery cohort repertoire had been produced on one sequencing platform. HLA typing included class I and class II loci at four-digit resolution. On average, roughly 250,000 unique TCR beta nucleotide sequences were sequenced per donor among a few hundred genotyped donors of the cohort, with around 19% of those sequences being non-productive. Besides the first cohort of some 670 subjects, a separate validation cohort made up of 120 different subjects was used. An early release covering roughly 640 HLA-typed donors comprised approximately 300 gigabases of sequencing data and tens of millions of unique TCR sequences. Using immunosequencing, the study profiled T cell repertoires from 666 subjects and related those repertoires to cytomegalovirus serostatus. A later analysis re-examined previously published TCR beta repertoires from 500 to 700 donors and added high-resolution HLA genotyping to investigate patterns of TCR occurrence. The number of donors typed differed by locus, with about 620-630 for A, B, C, DRB1 and DQB1, roughly 520 for DQA1, 600 to 610 for DPA1, and roughly 450 for DPB1. Four to six DR-DQ haplotypes were handled as single units for association and clustering because linkage in the cohort was strong. In a later genetic analysis, genome-wide SNP genotypes for about 65% of the roughly 670 donors were used, and that subset was treated as a discovery cohort. The genetic ancestry cluster associated with self-reported Caucasian donors included about four fifths of the roughly 400 genotyped donors. In an earlier analysis of a few hundred of the donors, high-throughput TCR beta sequencing was used to judge whether each TCR beta V gene segment behaved as functional or pseudogenic. Donor age, sex, ethnicity and CMV serostatus were compiled alongside the repertoire data. Summary of the overall study and its limitations: Because counts were too low, 15 to 20 rarely observed V segments, including chromosome 9 orphons, were left out of the earlier analysis of roughly 600 of the donors. The only immune exposure information available for the cohort was CMV serostatus. In a later analysis, the rate of TCR association differed among HLA loci, with DRB1 alleles having the most associated TCRs and HLA-C alleles having the fewest. A further reported finding was that TCR beta sequences accurately predicted the HLA-A and HLA-B alleles for most subjects in the first cohort. The authors suggested that the approach could potentially be generalized to other disease states and immunological phenotypes. In the study, roughly 160 TCR beta chains were listed as associated with cytomegalovirus. Some IMGT-functional V segments, including TRBV6-2 and TRBV6-3, could not be told apart with the 87-base-pair reads, so those segments were excluded. Only TCR beta chains were sequenced in this cohort, and the absence of alpha or paired-chain data limited detectable features. Compared with the roughly 670-donor mean, donors in an Asian-associated ancestry cluster had fewer N-insertions in productive TCRs, according to a later genetic analysis. Because some donors lacked HLA typing at each locus, the association tests relied only on the typed subset. Across donors, most TCR sequences were observed very rarely, whereas some public TCRs were present in many individuals. Broadly in line with IMGT annotations, most TCR beta V segments showed up in productive rearrangements about 87% or about 30% of the time in an earlier analysis of roughly 590 of the donors. At a false discovery rate of 0.05, a later analysis linked about 17,000 TCR beta sequences to specific HLA alleles. Correlated functional status among segregating V segments might be attributable to linkage disequilibrium, but an unknown experimental factor could not be ruled out. Roughly uniform sequencing depth across donors was assumed in presence/absence analyses, although this assumption may not hold. Most CMV-associated TCR beta chains appeared to be HLA-restricted in a later analysis, and the HLA associations seemed to be driven largely by CMV exposure. Three of the identified cytomegalovirus-associated TCR beta chains were confirmed in vitro to be specific for cytomegalovirus antigens. According to a later analysis, parvovirus B19, influenza, CMV and Epstein-Barr virus appeared linked to several top co-occurrence clusters. A group of highly shared sequence variants was considered likely to be a technical artifact of the sequencing pipeline. A later analysis found that HLA-associated TCR beta chains were more clonally expanded and had lower generation probabilities than equally common non-associated chains. A later genetic analysis associated a missense DCLRE1C variant with V-gene and J-gene trimming of TCR beta chains, and an independent cohort replicated the association. When HLA alleles, especially DR and DQ, strongly co-occurred, TCR associations were difficult to assign to individual alleles. The classifier was reported to diagnose cytomegalovirus status with high specificity and sensitivity in both the original and validation cohorts.

The CDR3 goes from the cysteine to the phenylalanine over 20 residues. Only the CDR3 DNA is retained, 60 bases long and in frame from the first base. Looking up the germline V gene yields CDR1 SGHRS and CDR2 YFSETQ. V ends up 2 bases short and J 0 bases short, with an unmatched junction base count of 12. This clone was observed once. No cognate antigen has been identified for it. Base quality data are lacking; no much larger clone is found one base away. Libraries were constructed by the immunoSEQ multiplex PCR assay. The multiplex PCR relied on a mix of 60 forward primers for TCR Vbeta segments and 13 reverse primers for TCR Jbeta segments. A multiplex PCR assay on genomic DNA amplified the CDR3 region of rearranged TCR beta genes. On the Illumina HiSeq System, the amplified TCR beta libraries were sequenced as 87-base-pair reads. Concerning the study's data processing: Across the 700 or so repertoires, a later analysis counted approximately 83 million unique TCR beta chains, around 11 million of which were shared by at least two donors. Raw reads were error-corrected and collapsed into unique sequences with a nearest-neighbor algorithm that merged closely related sequences to remove PCR and sequencing errors. Alignment of CDR3 sequences to IMGT reference sequences was used to assign V, D and J gene segments. For a sequence to be retained, at least a six-nucleotide match to both a V gene segment and a J gene segment was required. A rearrangement counted as productive if the CDR3 had no stop codons and remained in frame with V and J, and every other rearrangement counted as non-productive. CDR3 was defined according to IMGT convention as the region running from the second conserved V-encoded cysteine to the conserved J-encoded phenylalanine. In an earlier analysis of around 540 of the donors, sequences lacking an unambiguous match to a single V gene segment were excluded. In an earlier analysis of approximately 560 of the donors, a V segment was called functional when productive rearrangements were above 56.7%, and segregating when the standard deviation between donors exceeded 5%. A statistical classification framework was developed to diagnose cytomegalovirus status using the catalog of TCR beta chain sequences. In a later analysis, V and J genes were assigned by comparing TCR nucleotide sequences against IMGT/GENE-DB human TR gene sequences. The TCRdist pipeline was used in a later analysis to assign CDR3 sequences and most-parsimonious VDJ recombination scenarios. In a later analysis, every TCR beta chain was defined by the combination of its CDR3 amino acid sequence and its V-gene family, and reads without a unique V-gene family were dropped. In a later analysis, fewer than 650 highly shared, low-generation-probability nucleotide sequences were removed to address suspected cross-contamination and a sequencing artifact. For each public chain, a later analysis derived a clonal expansion index from normalized ranks of inferred template counts within each repertoire. In a later analysis, generation probabilities were computed using a VDJ recombination model fitted to out-of-frame rearrangements, and the results were checked against IGoR. A later analysis scored TCR-TCR, TCR-HLA and TCR-CMV co-occurrence with hypergeometric tests, applying a repertoire-size bias correction to TCR pairs. In a later analysis, false discovery rates were estimated by permuting HLA or CMV assignments 20 times. A later analysis grouped co-occurring TCRs with DBSCAN, adding TCRdist sequence similarity when clustering within HLA-allele-positive subsets. Co-occurrence clustering excluded repertoires with fewer than 30,000 or more than 120,000 public chains, plus five with anomalous nucleotide sharing. Sourced from immuneACCESS, this table was stored by TCRdb with only in-frame sequences that have V and J called. A share of the clones is absent; for the studies checked, an unresolved V gene accounts for under half, and the remainder has no known explanation. V, J and clone size were drawn from that table, and D and trimming were deduced from the DNA. The sample includes roughly 200,000 clones, with around 83% observed a single time. Of the sample, more than 1.5% falls within the top ten clones.

The cohort comprised hundreds of healthy bone marrow donors. At the time of sampling, all cohort members were nominally healthy, though unrecorded immune exposures were likely present. The donor tested CMV seropositive, placing the donor among the approximately 310 seropositive members of the cohort. Each donor provided a peripheral blood sample, and peripheral blood mononuclear cells were used for TCR beta sequencing. Genomic DNA extraction from the blood cell samples was performed with the Qiagen DNeasy Blood Extraction Kit. Recombination linked TRBV5-1 to TRBJ2-6, with 9 bases aligning to TRBD2. The material sequenced was PBMCs. The TCR originated in a man between 35 and 55 years old in good health and CMV-seropositive. CDR3 loop: CASSLKVGAGGDSGANVLTF. In nucleotide form, the sequence is TGCGCCAGCAGCTTAAAGGTGGGGGCGGGAGGGGACTCTGGGGCCAACGTCCTGACTTTC. The reference TRBV5-1 and TRBJ2-6 proteins fill in what lies around the CDR3, so the full variable domain reads KAGVTQTPRYLIKTRGQQVTLSCSPISGHRSVSWYQQTPGQGLQFLFEYFSETQRNKGNFPGRFSGRQFSNSRSEMNVSTLELGDSALYLCASSLKVGAGGDSGANVLTFGAGSRLTVL.